This T cell receptor (beta chain) is from a study of CD8 T cells in ankylosing spondylitis. TCRdb processed the 5' RACE reads anew with MiXCR; each CDR3 protein has one entry. This sample carries under 250,000 distinct CDR3 sequences, more than 25% of them seen once, and the ten largest clones take 6.6%. Germline CDR1 SGHTA, CDR2 FQGNSA. This CDR3 comprises 13 residues. V was pared by 5 bases and J by 4 bases, with 9 bases between. This clonotype was seen more than once but under ten times. The sequence was obtained from a male donor with ankylosing spondylitis or in good health (not recorded which). The sequencing sample was made of blood, either unsorted or a sorted T cell fraction (not recorded which). The J gene is TRBJ1-5, the V gene TRBV7-2, with D unclear. Here the CDR3 reads CASSPDWNQPQHF. Here the CDR3 DNA reads TGTGCCAGCAGCCCCGATTGGAATCAGCCCCAGCATTTT.